These 15 T cell receptor beta chains came from one sample sequenced in a study of T-cell memory formation after mild COVID-19. TCRdb passed the 5' RACE reads through MiXCR, listing each CDR3 protein once. Altogether roughly 600,000 distinct CDR3 sequences are present, about 20% being singletons, with the ten largest covering 12%. Source material: PBMCs or a T cell subset sorted from them (not recorded which). All receptors come from an adult woman who had mild COVID-19 (a few samples of this study predate the infection). Cell type and time point are not known.

Ten or more counts support this clonotype. This chain links TRBV7-6 with TRBJ2-1; maybe TRBD1 (6 bases). V gave up 1 base and J gave up 0 bases, with 10 bases separating them. The germline V gene encodes CDR1 SGHVS and CDR2 FNYEAQ. The CDR3 loop spans 16 amino acids. This chain's CDR3 is CASSLEGESSYNEQFF. CDR3 bases: TGTGCCAGCAGCTTAGAGGGGGAGAGCTCCTACAATGAGCAGTTCTTC.

The sample holds a few counts of this clonotype. In DNA, the CDR3 is TGTGCCAGCACCAAGTTGGGCAATCAGCCCCAGCATTTT. Translated, it gives CASTKLGNQPQHF. The chain couples TRBV12-3 or TRBV12-4 to TRBJ1-5, with D hard to call. The CDR3 sequence is 13 residues long. V lost 7 bases to trimming and J lost 2 bases, with 9 bases between them.

The chain employs TRBV20-1 and TRBJ1-2; TRBD1 agrees at 8 bases. Germline V gene lookup returns CDR1 DFQATT and CDR2 SNEGSKA (reference sequence). The CDR3 is made up of 15 amino acids. V shed 0 bases, J shed 8 bases, and the junction held 11 bases outside the gene matches. The CDR3 DNA follows: TGCAGTGCTAGAGATCGAGGACAGGGAAGCTGGGGCTACACCTTC. It translates to CSARDRGQGSWGYTF.

In its sample, this clonotype was seen a few times. The V call is TRBV29-1, the J call TRBJ1-4; unclear D gene. The CDR3 is 14 residues long. Germline CDR1 SQVTM, CDR2 ANQGSEA. V lost 7 bases, J lost 5 bases, and 17 bases lay in between. The CDR3 reads CSATLGRQNEKLFF. CDR3 DNA sequence: TGCAGCGCGACGCTGGGCAGGCAAAATGAAAAACTGTTTTTT.

Here the CDR3 reads CASTHRSYREGSYEQYF. CDR3 in DNA: TGTGCCAGCACCCACCGGTCCTACAGGGAAGGGTCCTACGAGCAGTACTTC. The chain couples TRBV2 to TRBJ2-7; D perhaps matches TRBD1 (6 bases). V was cut by 7 bases and J by 1 base, with 23 bases left in between. The CDR3 has 17 amino acids. From germline, CDR1 is SNHLY and CDR2 FYNNEI.

This clonotype was seen at least ten times. This rearrangement joins TRBV5-1 to TRBJ1-1; possible D gene TRBD1, 5 bases. The CDR3 loop spans 14 amino acids. V dropped 2 bases and J dropped 4 bases, with 12 bases sitting between them. Germline-derived CDR1 and CDR2 are SGHRS and YFSETQ. The CDR3 region is CASSFEQVATEAFF. CDR3 nucleotides: TGCGCCAGCAGCTTTGAACAGGTGGCCACTGAAGCTTTCTTT.

Many counts were recorded for this clonotype. The chain carries TRBV7-2 and TRBJ2-5; 14 nucleotides align to TRBD2. After removal of 6 bases from V and 6 bases from J, the junction contained 12 bases not matched to a gene. The CDR3 extends over 17 amino acids. Germline-derived CDR1 and CDR2 are SGHTA and FQGNSA. CDR3 sequence reads: CASRSSGLAGVGKTQYF. CDR3 bases: TGTGCCAGCAGATCATCGGGACTAGCGGGGGTTGGAAAGACCCAGTACTTC.

This clonotype came up a few times. This chain links TRBV25-1 with TRBJ1-2, with 7 bases lining up with TRBD1. The V gene's germline CDR1 is MGHDK and CDR2 SYGVNS. This CDR3 comprises 13 residues. V lost 6 bases and J lost 5; bases outside the gene matches: 6. The CDR3 DNA reads as TGTGCCAGCAGCGGAAGGGGGCCGTATGGCTACACCTTC. This codes for CASSGRGPYGYTF.

The sample holds a few counts of this clonotype. This CDR3 is CASNSGTSNTGELFF. Written as DNA, the CDR3 is TGCGCCAGCAATTCCGGGACATCGAACACCGGGGAGCTGTTTTTT. The gene calls are TRBV5-1 and TRBJ2-2; weak D call: TRBD1 (6 bases). The CDR3 has 15 amino acids. The V gene lost 6 bases and the J gene lost 0 bases, with 12 bases spanning the gap. The V gene's germline CDR1 is SGHRS and CDR2 YFSETQ.

There are many counts of this clonotype. This chain links TRBV7-3 with TRBJ2-1; no firm D call. Trimming removed 2 bases from V and 1 base from J, with 9 bases in between. CDR1 and CDR2 from the germline V gene are SGHTA and FQGTGA. The CDR3 is 15 amino acids. The CDR3 DNA sequence: TGTGCCAGCAGCTTAGACGTAGGGTCCTACAATGAGCAGTTCTTC. It is translated as CASSLDVGSYNEQFF.

This clonotype occurred a few times. This chain connects TRBV11-1 to TRBJ2-7, with 15 bases matching TRBD2. The CDR3 runs to 18 residues. J gave up 2 bases and V 5 bases, and 10 bases lay outside the gene matches. Germline V gives CDR1 SGHAT, CDR2 FQDESV (reference sequence). CDR3 loop: CASSGTHRTSGGAYEQYF. The CDR3 nucleotides read TGTGCCAGCAGCGGAACTCACCGGACTAGCGGGGGGGCCTACGAGCAGTACTTC. Looking up the rest from reference TRBV11-1 and TRBJ2-7 gives the full variable domain: EAEVAQSPRYKITEKSQAVAFWCDPISGHATLYWYRQILGQGPELLVQFQDESVVDDSQLPKDRFSAERLKGVDSTLKIQPAELGDSAMYLCASSGTHRTSGGAYEQYFGPGTRLTVT.

This clonotype was seen a few times. This chain links TRBV20-1 with TRBJ1-1, with D hard to call. CDR1 is DFQATT, CDR2 SNEGSKA, per germline (reference sequence). V gave up 0 bases and J gave up 4 bases, with 15 bases separating them. The CDR3 sequence is 15 residues long. The CDR3 sequence: CSAREGLTRLTEAFF. The DNA of the CDR3 is TGCAGTGCTAGAGAGGGCTTAACCCGCCTCACTGAAGCTTTCTTT.

This clonotype occurred many times. CDR3 region: CASSPGGLKDIQYF. For the CDR3, the DNA is TGTGCCAGCAGCCCCGGGGGGCTGAAGGACATTCAGTACTTC. The gene calls are TRBV12-3 or TRBV12-4 and TRBJ2-4; a weak D match, TRBD2 (7 bases). V dropped 6 bases and J dropped 8 bases, with 17 bases sitting between them. CDR3 length: 14 residues.

In its sample, this clonotype was seen a few times. The rearrangement links TRBV20-1 to TRBJ2-7; possible D gene TRBD2, 6 bases. CDR1 and CDR2 (germline): DFQATT, SNEGSKA (reference sequence). Trimming took 3 bases from V and 4 from J, leaving 13 bases between them. The CDR3 totals 13 residues. The chain's CDR3 is CSASEGLPYEQYF. The CDR3 DNA is TGCAGTGCTAGTGAGGGACTCCCGTACGAGCAGTACTTC.

This clonotype was seen a handful of times. V usage is TRBV5-1 and J usage is TRBJ2-7; perhaps TRBD1 as D (6 bases). Trimming left V 0 bases short and J 3 bases short, with 13 bases between. Germline assignment: CDR1 SGHRS and CDR2 YFSETQ. The CDR3 is 15 amino acids. Written as DNA, the CDR3 is TGCGCCAGCAGCTTGGACGGGACAAGGGGCTACGAGCAGTACTTC. It specifies CASSLDGTRGYEQYF.